This is a list of T cell receptor beta chains from one sample in a study of naive and memory T cell subsets. TCRdb reprocessed the UMI-ligation and nested PCR reads with MiXCR, giving one entry per CDR3 protein. The table lists approximately 150,000 distinct CDR3 sequences, under 25% of them singletons. Material: naive CD4+ T cells from blood. These receptor sequences come from a human donor in good health. CDR3s include the opening cysteine and the closing phenylalanine or tryptophan. The D gene is left open where the match is weak. Size is stated for part of the rows, as once, few or many counts, or as a class when the clone is expanded.

j_call d_call v_call clone_size cdr3_nt cdr3_aa
TRBJ1-2 NA TRBV2 few TGTGCCAGCAGTGAGGAAGTCCCTAGGATTAATGGCTACACCTTC CASSEEVPRINGYTF
TRBJ2-1 NA TRBV10-3 NA TGTGCCATCAGCCCGACAGGAAACAATGAGCAGTTCTTC CAISPTGNNEQFF
TRBJ2-3 NA TRBV12-3/TRBV12-4 NA TGTGCCAGCACTTTCGAAAGGAGCACAGATACGCAGTATTTT CASTFERSTDTQYF
TRBJ2-1 TRBD2 TRBV6-5 few TGTGCCAGCAGCAGGACTAGCGGGAGAAATGAGCAGTTCTTC CASSRTSGRNEQFF
TRBJ1-1 TRBD1 TRBV6-6 many TGTGCCAGCATTGCGGACAGGGTCACTGAAGCTTTCTTT CASIADRVTEAFF
TRBJ2-7 NA TRBV5-1 NA TGCGCCAGCAGCTTGGTAGAGGCCTACGAGCAGTACTTC CASSLVEAYEQYF
TRBJ2-3 NA TRBV11-2 NA TGTGCCAGCAGCTTTGGGGGTGCAGATACGCAGTATTTT CASSFGGADTQYF
TRBJ1-1 NA TRBV6-5 few TGTGCCAGCAGTACTCAGGGTGGCACTGAAGCTTTCTTT CASSTQGGTEAFF
TRBJ2-3 TRBD2 TRBV4-3 NA TGCGCCAGCAGCCAAGAGGCCTGGGGGGGTACGCAGTATTTT CASSQEAWGGTQYF
TRBJ2-1 NA TRBV7-2 NA TGTGCCAGCAGCTCCCGGGACTACAATGAGCAGTTCTTC CASSSRDYNEQFF
TRBJ2-3 NA TRBV20-1 NA TGCAGTGCCCAGGGACTCTGGGTCACAGATACGCAGTATTTT CSAQGLWVTDTQYF
TRBJ1-1 NA TRBV27 NA TGTGCCACCAAACCCGAGGGGCGGCACACTGAAGCTTTCTTT CATKPEGRHTEAFF
TRBJ2-7 NA TRBV6-2/TRBV6-3 few TGTGCCAGCAGTAGAGGGACATCTTACTACGAGCAGTACTTC CASSRGTSYYEQYF
TRBJ2-7 NA TRBV6-6 NA TGTGCCAGCAGTTTTGCAGGGGAATTCTACGAGCAGTACTTC CASSFAGEFYEQYF
TRBJ2-3 NA TRBV6-1 NA TGTGCCACCCACAGGGAGAGCACAGATACGCAGTATTTT CATHRESTDTQYF
TRBJ2-1 TRBD2 TRBV11-2 few TGTGCCAGCAGCTCTACTAGCGGGAGTTTTTCTGAGCAGTTCTTC CASSSTSGSFSEQFF
TRBJ2-2 NA TRBV14 NA TGTGCCAGCAGCCAAGGAGCTAGTCCAGGAAAGATTAACACCGGGGAGCTGTTTTTT CASSQGASPGKINTGELFF
TRBJ2-4 NA TRBV28 few TGTGCCAGCAGTCAGTCCCTAGCCAAAAACATTCAGTACTTC CASSQSLAKNIQYF
TRBJ2-7 TRBD1 TRBV29-1 many TGCAGCGTTGAATTGGGACAGGCCTACGAGCAGTACTTC CSVELGQAYEQYF
TRBJ1-2 NA TRBV3-1 few TGTGCCAGCAGCCTAAATCGGGAAGGAGGCTACACCTTC CASSLNREGGYTF
TRBJ1-1 NA TRBV28 few TGTGCCAGCAGTCCTCCTTGGCAGAGTTCCCTGTTCACTGAAGCTTTCTTT CASSPPWQSSLFTEAFF
TRBJ1-2 TRBD1 TRBV29-1 many TGCAGCGTTGAGGGGGACAGGCCCTATGGCTACACCTTC CSVEGDRPYGYTF
TRBJ2-7 NA TRBV27 NA TGTGCCAGCAGTTTATCCCGGGGCTCCTACGAGCAGTACTTC CASSLSRGSYEQYF
TRBJ2-3 NA TRBV28 many TGTGCCGGGCGGGACAGCCGCACAGATACGCAGTATTTT CAGRDSRTDTQYF
TRBJ2-1 NA TRBV28 NA TGTGCCAGCAGTTCCGGGACATCTGAGCAGTTCTTC CASSSGTSEQFF
TRBJ2-2 TRBD1 TRBV20-1 few TGCAGTGCCCTGGACAGGGGGCGTTTCACCGGGGAGCTGTTTTTT CSALDRGRFTGELFF
TRBJ2-3 NA TRBV7-3 NA TGTGCCAGCAGCTTCTCGGGGGCTGGAGATACGCAGTATTTT CASSFSGAGDTQYF
TRBJ2-4 NA TRBV5-5 NA TGTGCCAGCAGCTTCCAGGTCGGGGACATTCAGTACTTC CASSFQVGDIQYF
TRBJ2-5 NA TRBV11-2 few TGTGCCAGCAGCTTAGGGGCCGGGGGGCGGAGATCACAAGAGACCCAGTACTTC CASSLGAGGRRSQETQYF
TRBJ2-7 TRBD2 TRBV12-3/TRBV12-4 few TGTGCCAGCAGTTCGCCAGCGGGATCGCGCGAGCAGTACTTC CASSSPAGSREQYF
TRBJ1-5 NA TRBV28 NA TGTGCCAGCAGTTTCAGGCGGATGGACAATCAGCCCCAGCATTTT CASSFRRMDNQPQHF
TRBJ2-5 NA TRBV24-1 NA TGTGCCACCAGCCCGAGTCCGGAGGAGACCCAGTACTTC CATSPSPEETQYF
TRBJ2-3 NA TRBV20-1 NA TGCAGTGCTAGAGATTTCGCATCGGCTGGCGTCCGCATCTATCAAGATACGCAGTATTTT CSARDFASAGVRIYQDTQYF
TRBJ1-2 NA TRBV29-1 NA TGCAGCGTTGAGCACCCGTTCAAGAATAGCTACACCTTC CSVEHPFKNSYTF
TRBJ2-2 TRBD2 TRBV6-5 NA TGTGCCAGCACGACTAGCGGGAGGGCCGGGGAGCTGTTTTTT CASTTSGRAGELFF
TRBJ2-1 NA TRBV24-1 once TGTGCCACCAGTGGATCTGGGTACAATGAGCAGTTCTTC CATSGSGYNEQFF
TRBJ2-1 NA TRBV6-2/TRBV6-3 few TGTGCCAGCAGTTTCCTCTCGACCGGCTATGAGTTCTTC CASSFLSTGYEFF
TRBJ1-4 TRBD1 TRBV12-3/TRBV12-4 NA TGTGCCAGCAGTTTTGGGACAGGGGTTAATGAAAAACTGTTTTTT CASSFGTGVNEKLFF
TRBJ2-5 TRBD1 TRBV10-3 few TGTGCCATCAGGACAGGGACGGAGACCCAGTACTTC CAIRTGTETQYF
TRBJ2-1 NA TRBV18 NA TGTGCCAGCTCACAGACGTCGACAACCTACAATGAGCAGTTCTTC CASSQTSTTYNEQFF
TRBJ1-2 NA TRBV29-1 few TGCAGCGTTGCGGGGAGGAGTTATGATGGCTACACCTTC CSVAGRSYDGYTF
TRBJ1-4 TRBD1 TRBV27 few TGTGCCAGCAGTTCCCGGTACCACAGGGGGCCTAATGAAAAACTGTTTTTT CASSSRYHRGPNEKLFF
TRBJ2-5 NA TRBV7-2 few TGTGCCAGCAGCAGTGAAGAGACCCAGTACTTC CASSSEETQYF
TRBJ2-1 TRBD2 TRBV29-1 NA TGCAGCGCCAGCGGGAGGGCCTCATACAATGAGCAGTTCTTC CSASGRASYNEQFF
TRBJ1-6 NA TRBV6-5 NA TGTGCCAGCAGTTCTAGACCCGATCTCTCCTATAATTCACCCCTCCACTTT CASSSRPDLSYNSPLHF
TRBJ2-1 TRBD2 TRBV9 NA TGTGCCAGCAGCGTAGTGAGCGGGGGACTGAATGAGCAGTTCTTC CASSVVSGGLNEQFF
TRBJ1-3 NA TRBV6-5 NA TGTGCCAGCAGTTACTCAGGGGGGAACTTTGGAAACACCATATATTTT CASSYSGGNFGNTIYF
TRBJ2-1 TRBD2 TRBV5-4 many TGTGCCGGAAGCGGGAGCTCCTACAATGAGCAGTTCTTC CAGSGSSYNEQFF
TRBJ1-1 NA TRBV11-2 few TGTGCCAGCAGCTTAGGCACAGGGAGCATGAACACTGAAGCTTTCTTT CASSLGTGSMNTEAFF
TRBJ2-1 NA TRBV28 NA TGTGCCAGCAGTTTCTCCGCTAAGATCTACAATGAGCAGTTCTTC CASSFSAKIYNEQFF
TRBJ2-1 TRBD1 TRBV20-1 few TGCAGTGCTACCCGGGACAGGAGCTCCTACAATGAGCAGTTCTTC CSATRDRSSYNEQFF
TRBJ2-1 TRBD2 TRBV7-6 NA TGTGCCAGCACCCTGAGGATGGGGCGGGAGGGCAATAATGAGCAGTTCTTC CASTLRMGREGNNEQFF
TRBJ1-5 TRBD1 TRBV20-1 few TGCAGTGCTGTACAGGGGTTCGGGAATCAGCCCCAGCATTTT CSAVQGFGNQPQHF
TRBJ1-3 TRBD1 TRBV29-1 NA TGCAGCGTGACAGGGCCTGGAAACACCATATATTTT CSVTGPGNTIYF
TRBJ2-1 TRBD1 TRBV28 NA TGTGCCAGCAGCTCATCCGGACAGGGACACAATGAGCAGTTCTTC CASSSSGQGHNEQFF